One sample yielded the 25 T cell receptor beta chains listed below, sequenced in a study of tumour-infiltrating T cells in Burkitt lymphoma. Sequencing was performed with immunoSEQ multiplex PCR; in TCRdb, only in-frame clones are kept and a portion is missing. This sample carries 12,000 to 15,000 clones, 85% of them seen once, and the ten largest clones take approximately 1.5%. The sequenced sample was tumor tissue. These receptors were collected from a human donor with diffuse large B-cell lymphoma.

The V call is TRBV4-3, the J call TRBJ1-2; D gene uncertain. V was clipped by 0 bases and J by 1 base, with 12 bases between them. CDR1 LGHNA and CDR2 YSLEER come from the germline V gene. The CDR3 extends over 16 amino acids. The CDR3 nucleotides read TGCGCCAGCAGCCAAGAAGTCAGGTTTAATAACTATGGCTACACCTTC. Protein: CASSQEVRFNNYGYTF.

The chain uses TRBV29-1 and TRBJ1-2; unclear D gene. Looked up from germline, CDR1 is SQVTM and CDR2 is ANQGSEA. Trimming removed 3 bases at V and 4 bases at J, with 15 bases between. The CDR3 has 14 amino acids. CDR3 sequence reads: CSVDTVEGSYGYTF. The CDR3 bases are TGCAGCGTTGACACAGTGGAAGGATCCTATGGCTACACCTTC.

The chain employs TRBV5-1 and TRBJ1-2, with 7 bases identical to TRBD1. In germline, CDR1 is SGHRS, CDR2 YFSETQ. Germline trimming cut 2 bases from V and 3 bases from J; bases unmatched to any gene: 7. The CDR3 sequence is 15 residues long. The DNA of the CDR3 is TGCGCCAGCAGCTTATGGACAGGTGGGGACTATGGCTACACCTTC. Protein product: CASSLWTGGDYGYTF. The complete variable domain, with remaining parts taken from reference TRBV5-1 and TRBJ1-2, reads KAGVTQTPRYLIKTRGQQVTLSCSPISGHRSVSWYQQTPGQGLQFLFEYFSETQRNKGNFPGRFSGRQFSNSRSEMNVSTLELGDSALYLCASSLWTGGDYGYTFGSGTRLTVV.

This clone was observed a single time. CDR3 bases: TGTGCCAGCTCTTTGTCGGGAGTATTGTACGAGCAGTACTTC. It translates to CASSLSGVLYEQYF. The chain joins TRBV18 to TRBJ2-7; D is perhaps TRBD2 (6 bases). The germline V gene has CDR1 KGHSH and CDR2 LQKENI. The CDR3 is 14 amino acids. Trimming removed 6 bases at V and 4 bases at J, with 16 bases between.

The genes are TRBV19 and TRBJ1-1; D possibly corresponds to TRBD1 (6 bases). Germline CDR1 is LNHDA and CDR2 is SQIVND (reference sequence). The CDR3 extends over 13 amino acids. Deletions cut 7 bases from V and 6 bases from J, with 15 bases between. The chain's CDR3 is CASTIGGAAEAFF. The CDR3 DNA reads as TGTGCCAGTACCATTGGGGGGGCGGCTGAAGCTTTCTTT.

This sequence joins TRBV19 and TRBJ1-5; TRBD1 is a possible D gene (6 bases). CDR3 length: 13 residues. Trimming cost V 7 bases and J 5 bases, with 12 bases left between them. The V gene's germline CDR1 is LNHDA and CDR2 SQIVND (reference sequence). The CDR3 nucleotides read TGTGCCAGTATGAGGGGGTTCGATCAGCCCCAGCATTTT. It yields the protein CASMRGFDQPQHF.

The J gene is TRBJ2-3, the V gene TRBV7-8; 13 bases are a match to TRBD2. The CDR3 has 15 residues. The V and J ends lost 4 bases and 4 bases, in that order; junction bases with no gene match: 2. Germline CDR1 and CDR2: SGHVS and FQNEAQ. The CDR3 coding sequence is TGTGCCAGCAGCTGGACTAGCGGGAGACCAGATACGCAGTATTTT. Encoded protein: CASSWTSGRPDTQYF.

J is TRBJ2-7 and V is TRBV15, with a possible D match to TRBD2 (5 bases). In germline, CDR1 is LNHNV, CDR2 YYDKDF (reference sequence). V gave up 8 bases and J gave up 5 bases, with 10 bases separating them. This CDR3 contains 11 residues. In DNA form, the CDR3 reads TGTGCCACCGGGAGTTGGAACGAGCAGTACTTC. Residues: CATGSWNEQYF.

The rearrangement links TRBV5-1 to TRBJ1-1; D might be TRBD1 (6 bases). The CDR3 consists of 13 residues. Trimming stripped 4 bases from V and 7 bases from J, with 14 bases between. CDR1 and CDR2 (germline): SGHRS, YFSETQ. This CDR3 reads CASSRRGVDEAFF. The DNA of the CDR3 is TGCGCCAGCAGCAGGAGGGGGGTAGATGAAGCTTTCTTT. The full variable domain, its missing parts supplied by reference TRBV5-1 and TRBJ1-1, is KAGVTQTPRYLIKTRGQQVTLSCSPISGHRSVSWYQQTPGQGLQFLFEYFSETQRNKGNFPGRFSGRQFSNSRSEMNVSTLELGDSALYLCASSRRGVDEAFFGQGTRLTVV.

This chain uses TRBV29-1 with TRBJ1-1, with D tentatively TRBD1 (5 bases). CDR3 length equals 13 residues. Per germline, CDR1 SQVTM and CDR2 ANQGSEA. V was clipped by 5 bases and J by 4 bases, with 14 bases between them. CDR3 sequence reads: CSVSRSRGTEAFF. The DNA of the CDR3 is TGCAGCGTTTCGAGATCAAGGGGCACTGAAGCTTTCTTT.

The rearrangement joins TRBV9 to TRBJ2-6; D is possibly TRBD1 or TRBD2 (5 bases each). V lost 2 bases and J 3 bases, leaving 18 bases between the germline ends. The CDR3 is 18 amino acids. Per germline, CDR1 SGDLS and CDR2 YYNGEE. CDR3: CASSVTRGRLFGANVLTF. Here the CDR3 DNA reads TGTGCCAGCAGCGTTACCCGGGGACGGCTTTTTGGGGCCAACGTCCTGACTTTC.

The V gene is TRBV7-9, the J gene TRBJ1-6, with unresolved D. The CDR3 contains 12 residues. The germline V gene has CDR1 SEHNR and CDR2 FQNEAQ (reference sequence). V was shortened by 1 base and J by 9 bases, with 4 bases between the two germline ends. The CDR3 protein is CASSLGVSPLHF. The CDR3 nucleotides read TGTGCCAGCAGCTTAGGGGTTTCACCCCTCCACTTT.

The CDR3 region has the DNA TGTGCCAGCAGCCAAGCGGGAGGGAAGGATGAGCAGTTCTTC. Its protein is CASSQAGGKDEQFF. The rearrangement uses TRBV7-9 and TRBJ2-1; TRBD2 matches 10 bases. CDR1 SEHNR and CDR2 FQNEAQ come from the germline V gene (reference sequence). V was pared by 5 bases and J by 8 bases, with 6 bases of the junction left unmatched. The CDR3 sequence is 14 residues long.

This chain joins TRBV27 and TRBJ1-1; 7 bases match TRBD1. From germline, CDR1 is MNHEY and CDR2 SMNVEV (reference sequence). Unmatched junction bases numbered 3, after V lost 4 bases and J lost 1 base. This CDR3 contains 14 residues. The CDR3 region is CASSSWTGNTEAFF. The CDR3 bases are TGTGCCAGCAGTTCCTGGACAGGGAACACTGAAGCTTTCTTT.

The chain is built from TRBV13 and TRBJ2-5; 7 bases are a match to TRBD2. Germline lookup yields CDR1 PRHDT and CDR2 FYEKMQ (reference sequence). The CDR3 sequence is 12 residues long. CDR3 in DNA: TGTGCGGGTGGCGGGGGTCAAGAGACCCAGTACTTC. It is translated as CAGGGGQETQYF.

J is TRBJ1-1 and V is TRBV29-1, with a tentative D call TRBD1 (5 bases). Germline CDR1 SQVTM, CDR2 ANQGSEA. V was cut by 6 bases and J by 3 bases, with 14 bases left in between. This CDR3 is built from 13 residues. The CDR3, as DNA: TGCAGCGTGCAGGGCTTTTTGGACACTGAAGCTTTCTTT. This gives the protein CSVQGFLDTEAFF.

V and J are TRBV5-6 and TRBJ2-3; 9 positions match TRBD2. The germline gives CDR1 SGHDT, CDR2 YYEEEE. J lost 0 bases, V lost 6 bases, and 2 bases had no gene match. The CDR3 is 14 amino acids. In nucleotides, the CDR3 is TGTGCCAGCATCCTAGCGGGGAGCACAGATACGCAGTATTTT. Translation: CASILAGSTDTQYF.

The chain joins TRBV4-3 to TRBJ1-2; D remains unclear. The CDR3 is 14 residues long. Germline CDR1 reads LGHNA; CDR2 reads YSLEER. With 0 bases removed from V and 5 bases from J, the gap between germline ends came to 10 bases. The CDR3 DNA follows: TGCGCCAGCAGCCAAGATCCCGCGGAGTATGGCTACACCTTC. It is translated as CASSQDPAEYGYTF.

The V gene is TRBV4-2, the J gene TRBJ2-7; either TRBD1 or TRBD2 may fit D (5 bases each). The V gene lost 2 bases and the J gene lost 5 bases, with 16 bases spanning the gap. Germline-derived CDR1 and CDR2 are LGHNA and YNFKEQ. The CDR3 spans 15 residues. The chain's CDR3 is CASSQPNGGPDEQYF. Here the CDR3 DNA reads TGTGCCAGCAGCCAACCCAATGGGGGTCCTGACGAGCAGTACTTC.

This clone has only a few counts. The rearrangement joins TRBV29-1 to TRBJ2-1; TRBD2 aligns across 9 bases. The trim removed 8 bases at V and 0 bases at J, leaving 8 bases unmatched. This CDR3 is built from 15 residues. Germline V gene sequence: CDR1 SQVTM, CDR2 ANQGSEA. The CDR3 region is CSLTRSGSSYNEQFF. CDR3 nucleotides: TGCAGCCTCACTCGTAGCGGGAGCTCCTACAATGAGCAGTTCTTC.

V gene TRBV29-1 combines with J gene TRBJ2-5; D may correspond to TRBD1 or TRBD2 (5 bases each). V lost 7 bases and J lost 1, with 22 bases in between. The germline V gene encodes CDR1 SQVTM and CDR2 ANQGSEA. CDR3 length equals 16 residues. CDR3 sequence (DNA): TGCAGCGCCGCCGACCGTTTAATGGGGACCCAAGAGACCCAGTACTTC. Encoded protein: CSAADRLMGTQETQYF. Variable domain in full (rest from reference TRBV29-1 and TRBJ2-5): SAVISQKPSRDICQRGTSLTIQCQVDSQVTMMFWYRQQPGQSLTLIATANQGSEATYESGFVIDKFPISRPNLTFSTLTVSNMSPEDSSIYLCSAADRLMGTQETQYFGPGTRLLVL.

The genes are TRBV15 and TRBJ1-5; unclear D gene. The CDR3 sequence is 13 residues long. Trimming removed 1 base at V and 4 bases at J, with 5 bases between. Germline V gene data show CDR1 as LNHNV and CDR2 as YYDKDF (reference sequence). The CDR3 here is CATSRALNQPQHF. CDR3 nucleotides: TGTGCCACCAGCAGAGCTCTGAATCAGCCCCAGCATTTT.

This sequence joins TRBV7-9 and TRBJ2-1, with D possibly matching TRBD1 (5 bases). Trimming removed 4 bases at V and 4 bases at J, with 5 bases between. The CDR3 is made up of 12 amino acids. Germline V gene sequence: CDR1 SEHNR, CDR2 FQNEAQ (reference sequence). CDR3 nucleotides: TGTGCCAGCAGCTACAGGTACAATGAGCAGTTCTTC. It translates to CASSYRYNEQFF. Drawing the rest from reference TRBV7-9 and TRBJ2-1, the complete variable domain is DTGVSQNPRHKITKRGQNVTFRCDPISEHNRLYWYRQTLGQGPEFLTYFQNEAQLEKSRLLSDRFSAERPKGSFSTLEIQRTEQGDSAMYLCASSYRYNEQFFGPGTRLTVL.

A few counts support this clone. V usage is TRBV2 and J usage is TRBJ1-1; perhaps TRBD1 as D (5 bases). Trimming left V 7 bases short and J 1 base short, with 13 bases between. The CDR3 is 14 amino acids. CDR1 and CDR2 from the germline V gene are SNHLY and FYNNEI. CDR3 protein: CASKEGLGNTEAFF. CDR3 sequence (DNA): TGTGCCAGCAAAGAGGGGCTGGGGAACACTGAAGCTTTCTTT.

The chain links TRBV6-6 to TRBJ1-2; 7 bases map to TRBD1. Germline V CDR1 and CDR2: MNHNY, SVGAGI (reference sequence). Trimming removed 6 bases from V and 4 bases from J; junction bases left unmatched: 11. This CDR3 has 15 residues. The CDR3 DNA sequence: TGTGCCAGCAGGGAGACAGGGCCTCAGGCCTATGGCTACACCTTC. As protein: CASRETGPQAYGYTF.